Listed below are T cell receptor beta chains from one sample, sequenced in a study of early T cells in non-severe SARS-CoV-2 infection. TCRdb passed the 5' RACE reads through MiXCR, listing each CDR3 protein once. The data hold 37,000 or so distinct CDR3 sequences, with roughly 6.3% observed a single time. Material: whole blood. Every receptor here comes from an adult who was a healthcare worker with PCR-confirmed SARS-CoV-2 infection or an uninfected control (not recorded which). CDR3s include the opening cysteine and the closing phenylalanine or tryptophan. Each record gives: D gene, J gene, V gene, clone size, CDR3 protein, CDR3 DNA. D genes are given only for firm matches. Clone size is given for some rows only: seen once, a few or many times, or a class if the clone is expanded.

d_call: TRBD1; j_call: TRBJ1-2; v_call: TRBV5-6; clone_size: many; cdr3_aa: CASDRGQGYTF; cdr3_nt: TGTGCCAGCGACAGGGGGCAGGGCTACACCTTC
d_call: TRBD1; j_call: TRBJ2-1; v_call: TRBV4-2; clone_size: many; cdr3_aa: CASSPRQGAANEQFF; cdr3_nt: TGTGCCAGCAGCCCCAGGCAGGGGGCTGCCAATGAGCAGTTCTTC
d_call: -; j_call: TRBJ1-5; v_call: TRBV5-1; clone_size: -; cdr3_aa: CASSLDNHQPQHF; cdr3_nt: TGCGCCAGCAGCTTGGATAACCATCAGCCCCAGCATTTT
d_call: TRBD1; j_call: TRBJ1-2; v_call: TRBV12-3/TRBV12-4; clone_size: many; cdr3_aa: CASSLRGTGGNSYTF; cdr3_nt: TGTGCCAGCAGTTTGAGAGGGACAGGGGGTAATAGCTACACCTTC
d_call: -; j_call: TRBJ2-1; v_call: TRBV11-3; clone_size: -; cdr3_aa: CASSSKGDEQFF; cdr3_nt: TGTGCCAGCAGCTCAAAAGGGGATGAGCAGTTCTTC
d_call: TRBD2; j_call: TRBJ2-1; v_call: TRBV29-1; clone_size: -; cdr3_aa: CSAGLADNEQFF; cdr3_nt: TGCAGCGCTGGACTAGCCGACAATGAGCAGTTCTTC
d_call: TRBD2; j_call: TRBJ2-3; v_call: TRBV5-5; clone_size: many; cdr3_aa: CASSTAPGLAASTDTQYF; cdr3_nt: TGTGCCAGCAGCACCGCCCCCGGACTAGCGGCTAGCACAGATACGCAGTATTTT
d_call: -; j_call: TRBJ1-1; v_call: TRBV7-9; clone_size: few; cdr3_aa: CASSLDMNTEAFF; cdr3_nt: TGTGCCAGCAGCTTGGACATGAACACTGAAGCTTTCTTT
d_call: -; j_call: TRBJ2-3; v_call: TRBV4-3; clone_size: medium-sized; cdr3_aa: CASSQDFRDTDTQYF; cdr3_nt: TGCGCCAGCAGCCAAGATTTTCGGGACACAGATACGCAGTATTTT
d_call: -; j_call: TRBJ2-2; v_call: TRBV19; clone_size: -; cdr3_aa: CASSIAPGGELFF; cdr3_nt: TGTGCCAGTAGTATAGCCCCCGGCGGGGAGCTGTTTTTT
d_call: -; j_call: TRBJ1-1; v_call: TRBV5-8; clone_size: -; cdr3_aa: CASSLNPTLNTEAFF; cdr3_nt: TGTGCCAGCAGCTTGAATCCCACTCTGAACACTGAAGCTTTCTTT
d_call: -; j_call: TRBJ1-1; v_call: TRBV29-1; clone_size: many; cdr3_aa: CSVERNTEAFF; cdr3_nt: TGCAGCGTTGAACGGAACACTGAAGCTTTCTTT
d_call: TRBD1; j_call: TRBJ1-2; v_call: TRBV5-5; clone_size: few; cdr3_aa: CASSLEPAGTVHGYTF; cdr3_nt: TGTGCCAGCAGCTTGGAACCCGCCGGGACAGTTCATGGCTACACCTTC
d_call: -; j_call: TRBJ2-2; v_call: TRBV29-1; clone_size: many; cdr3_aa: CSVEPARAGELFF; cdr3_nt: TGCAGCGTTGAGCCAGCCCGGGCCGGGGAGCTGTTTTTT
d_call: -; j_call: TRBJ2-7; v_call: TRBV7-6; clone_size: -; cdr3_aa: CASSSSLGINEQYF; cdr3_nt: TGTGCCAGCAGCTCCAGTCTAGGTATCAACGAGCAGTACTTC
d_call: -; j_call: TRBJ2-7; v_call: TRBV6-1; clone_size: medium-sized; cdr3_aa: CASSPVGAFYEQYF; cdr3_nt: TGTGCCAGCAGCCCTGTAGGGGCGTTCTACGAGCAGTACTTC
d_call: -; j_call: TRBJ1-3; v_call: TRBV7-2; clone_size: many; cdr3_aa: CASSLNPEDTIYF; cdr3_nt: TGTGCCAGCAGCTTAAACCCGGAGGACACCATATATTTT